This entry is about one TCR beta chain. Its matching antigen is unknown. Only in-frame clones appear in the TCRdb table, and some are missing; sequencing was by immunoSEQ multiplex PCR. Here the sample spans around 87,000 clones, 85% to 95% being singletons. The source of the sample is a study of graft-versus-host responses after intestinal transplantation. CDR1 is SGDLS and CDR2 is YYNGEE in the germline V gene. CDR3 size: 15 residues. V lost 4 bases and J lost 8, with 18 bases in between. The source material was unstimulated CD8+ T cells sorted from spleen or lymph node cells, sampled before transplant. The rearrangement uses TRBV9 and TRBJ1-4; D is perhaps TRBD1 (5 bases). The receptor was derived from a human donor who was the organ donor for an intestinal transplant. CDR3 residues: CASSPASGGLEKLFF. CDR3 nucleotides: TGTGCCAGCAGCCCGGCTTCCGGGGGACTCGAAAAACTGTTTTTT. The full variable domain, in which reference TRBV9 and TRBJ1-4 provide the parts outside the CDR3, is DSGVTQTPKHLITATGQRVTLRCSPRSGDLSVYWYQQSLDQGLQFLIQYYNGEERAKGNILERFSAQQFPDLHSELNLSSLELGDSALYFCASSPASGGLEKLFFGSGTQLSVL.